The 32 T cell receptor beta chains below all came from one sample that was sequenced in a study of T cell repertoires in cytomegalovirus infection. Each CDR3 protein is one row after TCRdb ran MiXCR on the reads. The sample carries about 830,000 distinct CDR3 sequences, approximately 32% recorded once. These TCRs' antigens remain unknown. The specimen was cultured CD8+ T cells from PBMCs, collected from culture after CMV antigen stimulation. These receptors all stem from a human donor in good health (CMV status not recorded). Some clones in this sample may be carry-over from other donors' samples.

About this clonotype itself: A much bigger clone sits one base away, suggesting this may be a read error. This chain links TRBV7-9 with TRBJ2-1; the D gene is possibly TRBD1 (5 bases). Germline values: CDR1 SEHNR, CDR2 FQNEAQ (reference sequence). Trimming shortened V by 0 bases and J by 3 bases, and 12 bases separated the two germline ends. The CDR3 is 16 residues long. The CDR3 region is CASSLANRIYYNEQFF. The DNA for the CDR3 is TGTGCCAGCAGCTTAGCGAACAGGATTTACTACAATGAGCAGTTCTTC.

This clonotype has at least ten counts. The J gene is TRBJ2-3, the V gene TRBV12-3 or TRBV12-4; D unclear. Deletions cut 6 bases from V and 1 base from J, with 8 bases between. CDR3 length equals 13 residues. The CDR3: CASSPVGTDTQYF. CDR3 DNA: TGTGCCAGCAGCCCGGTCGGCACAGATACGCAGTATTTT.

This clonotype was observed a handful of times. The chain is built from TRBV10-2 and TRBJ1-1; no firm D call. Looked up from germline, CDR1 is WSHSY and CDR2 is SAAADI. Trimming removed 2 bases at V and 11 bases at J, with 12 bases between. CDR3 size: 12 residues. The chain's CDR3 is CASSETQRWAFF. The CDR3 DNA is TGCGCCAGCAGTGAGACCCAAAGGTGGGCTTTCTTT.

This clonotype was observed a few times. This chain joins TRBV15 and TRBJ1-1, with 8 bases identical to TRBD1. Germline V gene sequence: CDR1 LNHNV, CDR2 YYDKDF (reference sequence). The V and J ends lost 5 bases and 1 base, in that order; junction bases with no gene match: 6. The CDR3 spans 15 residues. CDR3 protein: CATSASDRGNTEAFF. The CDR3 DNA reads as TGTGCCACCAGCGCTTCAGACAGGGGGAACACTGAAGCTTTCTTT.

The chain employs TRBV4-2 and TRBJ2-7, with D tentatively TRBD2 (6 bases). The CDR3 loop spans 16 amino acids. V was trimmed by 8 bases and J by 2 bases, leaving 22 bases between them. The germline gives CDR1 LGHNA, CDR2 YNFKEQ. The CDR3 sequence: CASGYGGMAGTYEQYF. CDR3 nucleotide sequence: TGTGCCAGCGGTTATGGGGGGATGGCGGGGACCTACGAGCAGTACTTC.

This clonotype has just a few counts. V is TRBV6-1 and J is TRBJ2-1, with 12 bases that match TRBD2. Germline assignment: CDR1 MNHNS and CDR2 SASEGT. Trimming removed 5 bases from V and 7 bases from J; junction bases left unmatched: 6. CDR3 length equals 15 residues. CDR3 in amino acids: CASSRLAGGWNEQFF. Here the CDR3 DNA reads TGTGCCAGCAGTCGGCTAGCGGGGGGGTGGAATGAGCAGTTCTTC.

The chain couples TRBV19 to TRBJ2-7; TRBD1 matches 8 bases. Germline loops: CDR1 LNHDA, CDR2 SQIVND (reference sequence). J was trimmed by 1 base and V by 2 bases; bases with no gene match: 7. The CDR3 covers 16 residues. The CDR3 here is CASSINRDRKSYEQYF. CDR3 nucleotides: TGTGCCAGTAGTATAAACCGGGACAGGAAATCCTACGAGCAGTACTTC. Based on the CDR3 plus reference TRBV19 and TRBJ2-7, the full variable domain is DGGITQSPKYLFRKEGQNVTLSCEQNLNHDAMYWYRQDPGQGLRLIYYSQIVNDFQKGDIAEGYSVSREKKESFPLTVTSAQKNPTAFYLCASSINRDRKSYEQYFGPGTRLTVT.

The CDR3, as DNA: TGCAGTGCGGGGACCGAGGAGGGGGTATTGGATGGCTACACCTTC. It specifies CSAGTEEGVLDGYTF. The chain uses TRBV20-1 and TRBJ1-2; tentatively, D is TRBD1 (6 bases). Germline lookup yields CDR1 DFQATT and CDR2 SNEGSKA (reference sequence). Trimming removed 6 bases at V and 6 bases at J, with 23 bases between. This CDR3 has 15 residues.

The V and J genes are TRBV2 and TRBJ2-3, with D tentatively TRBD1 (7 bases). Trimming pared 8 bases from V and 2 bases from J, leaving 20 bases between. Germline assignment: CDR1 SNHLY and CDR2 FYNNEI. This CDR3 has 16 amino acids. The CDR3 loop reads CASEGSGGHYTDTQYF. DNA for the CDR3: TGTGCCAGCGAGGGGTCAGGGGGGCACTACACAGATACGCAGTATTTT. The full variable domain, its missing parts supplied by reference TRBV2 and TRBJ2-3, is EPEVTQTPSHQVTQMGQEVILRCVPISNHLYFYWYRQILGQKVEFLVSFYNNEISEKSEIFDDQFSVERPDGSNFTLKIRSTKLEDSAMYFCASEGSGGHYTDTQYFGPGTRLTVL.

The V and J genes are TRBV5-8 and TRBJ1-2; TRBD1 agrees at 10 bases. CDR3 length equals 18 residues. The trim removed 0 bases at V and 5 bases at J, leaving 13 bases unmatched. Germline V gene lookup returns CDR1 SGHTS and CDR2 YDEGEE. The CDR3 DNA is TGTGCCAGCAGCTTGGTGTGGAAGAGACAGGGGGCGGGGTATGGCTACACCTTC. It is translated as CASSLVWKRQGAGYGYTF.

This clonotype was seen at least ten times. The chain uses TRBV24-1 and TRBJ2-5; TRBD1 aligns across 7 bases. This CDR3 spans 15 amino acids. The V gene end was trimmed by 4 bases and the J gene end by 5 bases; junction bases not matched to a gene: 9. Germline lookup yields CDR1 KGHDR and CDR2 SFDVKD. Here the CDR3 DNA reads TGTGCCACCAGTGACCCACGAGGGGGCAAGGAGACCCAGTACTTC. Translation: CATSDPRGGKETQYF.

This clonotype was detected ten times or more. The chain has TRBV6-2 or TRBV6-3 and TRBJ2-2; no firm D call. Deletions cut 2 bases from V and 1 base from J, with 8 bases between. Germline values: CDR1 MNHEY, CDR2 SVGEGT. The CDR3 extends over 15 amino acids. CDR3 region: CASSYSTENTGELFF. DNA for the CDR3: TGTGCCAGCAGTTACAGCACAGAGAACACCGGGGAGCTGTTTTTT.

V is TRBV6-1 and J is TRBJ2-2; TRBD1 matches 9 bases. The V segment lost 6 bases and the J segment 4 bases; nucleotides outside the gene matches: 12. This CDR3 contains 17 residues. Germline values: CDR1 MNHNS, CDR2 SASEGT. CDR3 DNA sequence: TGTGCCAGCAGATTCCCCCGGGACAGGGCTTCCACCGGGGAGCTGTTTTTT. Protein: CASRFPRDRASTGELFF.

Here the CDR3 DNA reads TGCGCCAGCAGCTTGGATAATTTCTACAATGAGCAGTTCTTC. Translation gives CASSLDNFYNEQFF. The gene calls are TRBV5-1 and TRBJ2-1; D is unresolved. The CDR3 consists of 14 residues. The germline V gene has CDR1 SGHRS and CDR2 YFSETQ. The germline V and J ends were trimmed by 0 bases and 3 bases, with 7 bases remaining between them.

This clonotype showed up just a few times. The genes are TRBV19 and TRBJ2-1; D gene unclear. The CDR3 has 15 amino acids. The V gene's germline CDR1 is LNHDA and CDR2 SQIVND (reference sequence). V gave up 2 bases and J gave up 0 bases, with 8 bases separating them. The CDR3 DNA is TGTGCCAGTAGTATACCGCCTGTCTCCTACAATGAGCAGTTCTTC. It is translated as CASSIPPVSYNEQFF.

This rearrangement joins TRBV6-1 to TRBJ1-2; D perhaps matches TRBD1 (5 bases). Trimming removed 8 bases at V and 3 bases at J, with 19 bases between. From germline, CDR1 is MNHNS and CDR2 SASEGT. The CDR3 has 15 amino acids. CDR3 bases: TGTGCCAGCGTCCAGAGGGGCAGGGCGGACTATGGCTACACCTTC. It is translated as CASVQRGRADYGYTF.

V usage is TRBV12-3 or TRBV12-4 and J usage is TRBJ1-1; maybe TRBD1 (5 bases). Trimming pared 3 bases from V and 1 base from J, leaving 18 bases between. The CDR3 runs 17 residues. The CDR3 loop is CASSFLLRGRPNTEAFF. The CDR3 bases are TGTGCCAGCAGTTTTTTATTACGGGGCAGGCCGAACACTGAAGCTTTCTTT.

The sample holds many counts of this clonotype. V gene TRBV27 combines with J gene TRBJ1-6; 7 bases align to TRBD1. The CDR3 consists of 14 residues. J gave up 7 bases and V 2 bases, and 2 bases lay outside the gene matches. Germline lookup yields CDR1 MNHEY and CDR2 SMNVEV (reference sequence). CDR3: CASSLRTGNSPLHF. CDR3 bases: TGTGCCAGCAGTTTAAGGACAGGCAATTCACCCCTCCACTTT.

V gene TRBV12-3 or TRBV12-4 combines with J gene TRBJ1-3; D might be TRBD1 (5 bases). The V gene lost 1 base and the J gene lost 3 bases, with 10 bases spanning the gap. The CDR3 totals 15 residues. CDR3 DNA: TGTGCCAGCAGTTTAGGGGGGAATCGTGGAAACACCATATATTTT. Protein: CASSLGGNRGNTIYF.

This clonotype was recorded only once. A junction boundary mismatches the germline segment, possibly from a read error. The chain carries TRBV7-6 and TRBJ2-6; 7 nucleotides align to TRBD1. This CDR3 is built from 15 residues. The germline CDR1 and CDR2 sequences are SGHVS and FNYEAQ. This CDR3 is CANSPTGVGANVLTF. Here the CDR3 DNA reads TGTGCCAACAGCCCTACAGGGGTCGGGGCCAACGTCCTGACTTTC.

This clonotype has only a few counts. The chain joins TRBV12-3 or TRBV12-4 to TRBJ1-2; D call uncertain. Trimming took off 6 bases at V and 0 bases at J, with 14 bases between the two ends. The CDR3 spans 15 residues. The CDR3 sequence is CASRKSGLTNYGYTF. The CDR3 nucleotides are TGTGCCAGCAGAAAAAGCGGCCTGACTAACTATGGCTACACCTTC.

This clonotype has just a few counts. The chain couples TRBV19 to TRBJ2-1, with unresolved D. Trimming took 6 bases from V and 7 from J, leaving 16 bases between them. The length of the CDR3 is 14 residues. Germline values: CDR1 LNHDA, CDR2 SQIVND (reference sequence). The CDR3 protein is CASSSPKVGNEQFF. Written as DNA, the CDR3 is TGTGCCAGTAGCTCCCCGAAAGTGGGAAATGAGCAGTTCTTC.

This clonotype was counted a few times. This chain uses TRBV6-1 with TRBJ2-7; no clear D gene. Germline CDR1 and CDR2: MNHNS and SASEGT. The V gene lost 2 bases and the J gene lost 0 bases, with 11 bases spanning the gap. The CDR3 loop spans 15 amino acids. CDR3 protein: CASSETHTNSYEQYF. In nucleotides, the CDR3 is TGTGCCAGCAGTGAAACCCATACCAACTCCTACGAGCAGTACTTC.

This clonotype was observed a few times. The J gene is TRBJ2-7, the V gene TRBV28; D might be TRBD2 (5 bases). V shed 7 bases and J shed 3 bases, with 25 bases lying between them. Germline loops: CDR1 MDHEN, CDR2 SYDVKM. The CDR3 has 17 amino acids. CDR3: CASTTLKVGPEGYEQYV. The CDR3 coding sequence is TGTGCCAGCACCACCCTAAAGGTCGGCCCTGAGGGCTACGAGCAGTACGTC.

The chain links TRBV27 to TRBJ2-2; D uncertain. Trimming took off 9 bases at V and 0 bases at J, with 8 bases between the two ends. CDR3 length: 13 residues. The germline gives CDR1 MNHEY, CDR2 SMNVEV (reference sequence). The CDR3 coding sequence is TGTGCCAGTAGTGTTCCGAACACCGGGGAGCTGTTTTTT. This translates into CASSVPNTGELFF.

CDR3 sequence (DNA): TGTGCCACTACAAGGGGCCTTCAAACCTACGAGCAGTACTTC. This encodes CATTRGLQTYEQYF. The genes are TRBV6-1 and TRBJ2-7; a possible D gene is TRBD1 (5 bases). The CDR3 is 14 amino acids. The V gene lost 10 bases and the J gene lost 2 bases, with 18 bases spanning the gap. CDR1 is MNHNS and CDR2 is SASEGT in the germline V gene.

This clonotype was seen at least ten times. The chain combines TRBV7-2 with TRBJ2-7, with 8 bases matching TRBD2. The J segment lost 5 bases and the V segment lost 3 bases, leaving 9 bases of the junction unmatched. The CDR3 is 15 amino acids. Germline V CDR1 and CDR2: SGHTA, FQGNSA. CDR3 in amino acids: CASSFNPGGANEQYV. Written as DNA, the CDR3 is TGTGCCAGCAGCTTCAACCCCGGGGGGGCCAACGAGCAGTACGTC.

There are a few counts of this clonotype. The CDR3 sequence is CASSVGLAGGTDEQFF. The CDR3 DNA sequence: TGTGCCAGCAGCGTGGGACTAGCGGGGGGAACGGATGAGCAGTTCTTC. This chain connects TRBV5-6 to TRBJ2-1; 15 bases are shared with TRBD2. This CDR3 has 16 residues. The V and J ends lost 4 bases and 8 bases, in that order; junction bases with no gene match: 7. CDR1 is SGHDT and CDR2 is YYEEEE in the germline V gene. Full variable domain (missing parts from reference TRBV5-6 and TRBJ2-1): DAGVTQSPTHLIKTRGQQVTLRCSPKSGHDTVSWYQQALGQGPQFIFQYYEEEERQRGNFPDRFSGHQFPNYSSELNVNALLLGDSALYLCASSVGLAGGTDEQFFGPGTRLTVL.

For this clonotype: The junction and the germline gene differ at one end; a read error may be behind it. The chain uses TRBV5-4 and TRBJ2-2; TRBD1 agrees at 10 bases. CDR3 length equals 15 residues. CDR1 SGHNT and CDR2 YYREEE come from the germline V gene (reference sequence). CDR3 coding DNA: TGTGCCAGCAGCGGCGGGACAGGGGTCACCGGGGAGCTGTGTTTT. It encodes CASSGGTGVTGELCF.

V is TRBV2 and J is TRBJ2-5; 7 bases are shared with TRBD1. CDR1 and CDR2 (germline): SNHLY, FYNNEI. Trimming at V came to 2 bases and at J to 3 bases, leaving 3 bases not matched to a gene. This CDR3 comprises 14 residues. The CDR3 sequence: CASSEIDREETQYF. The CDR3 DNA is TGTGCCAGCAGTGAAATAGACAGGGAAGAGACCCAGTACTTC.

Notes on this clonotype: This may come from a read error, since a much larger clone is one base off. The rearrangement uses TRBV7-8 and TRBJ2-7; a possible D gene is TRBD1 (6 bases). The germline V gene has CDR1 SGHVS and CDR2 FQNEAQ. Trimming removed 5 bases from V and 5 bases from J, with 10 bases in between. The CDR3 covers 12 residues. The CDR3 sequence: CASSPTGDEQYV. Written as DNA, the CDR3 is TGTGCCAGCAGCCCGACAGGAGACGAGCAGTACGTC.

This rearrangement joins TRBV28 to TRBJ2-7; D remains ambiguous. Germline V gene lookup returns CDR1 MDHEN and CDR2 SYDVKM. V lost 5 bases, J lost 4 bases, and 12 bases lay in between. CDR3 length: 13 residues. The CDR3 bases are TGTGCCAGCAGTGACGCACCCGGATACGAGCAGTACGTC. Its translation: CASSDAPGYEQYV.